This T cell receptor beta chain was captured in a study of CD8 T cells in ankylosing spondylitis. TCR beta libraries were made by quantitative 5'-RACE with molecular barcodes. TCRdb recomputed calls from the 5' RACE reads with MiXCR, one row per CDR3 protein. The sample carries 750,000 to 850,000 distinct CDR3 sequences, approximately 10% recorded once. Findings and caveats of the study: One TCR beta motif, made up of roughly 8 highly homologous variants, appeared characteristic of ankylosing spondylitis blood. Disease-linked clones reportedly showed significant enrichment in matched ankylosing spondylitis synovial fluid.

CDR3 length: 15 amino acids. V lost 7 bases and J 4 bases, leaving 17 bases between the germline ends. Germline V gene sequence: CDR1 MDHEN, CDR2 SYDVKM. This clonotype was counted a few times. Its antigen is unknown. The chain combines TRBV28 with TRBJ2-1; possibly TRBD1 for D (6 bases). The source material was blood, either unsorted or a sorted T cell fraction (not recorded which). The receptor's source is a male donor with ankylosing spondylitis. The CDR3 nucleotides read TGTGCCAGCACCCTAGCTGGGGGCGAGTACAATGAGCAGTTCTTC. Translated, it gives CASTLAGGEYNEQFF.